These 8 T cell receptor beta chains share one sample of origin, sequenced in a study of T cells after somatic rescue of genetic block. TCRdb's copy holds only in-frame clones and misses some; the assay was immunoSEQ multiplex PCR. The sample lists tens of thousands of clones; approximately 96% were seen once. The source material was peripheral blood mononuclear cells (PBMCs). The receptor source for this set is a child under two years old.

In its sample, this clone was seen once. J is TRBJ2-5 and V is TRBV6-4, with 11 bases that match TRBD2. V gave up 7 bases and J gave up 4 bases; unmatched junction bases: 2. Germline CDR1 MRHNA, CDR2 SNTAGT. This CDR3 is built from 13 residues. The CDR3 DNA reads as TGTGCCAGCAATGGACTAGCGGGAGAGACCCAGTACTTC. This encodes CASNGLAGETQYF.

The rearrangement joins TRBV10-3 to TRBJ1-5; 8 positions match TRBD1. The CDR3 is 15 residues long. The germline CDR1 and CDR2 sequences are ENHRY and SYGVKD. V was pared by 3 bases and J by 2 bases, with 3 bases of the junction left unmatched. CDR3 nucleotides: TGTGCCATCAGTGAAGCGACAGGGGGCAATCAGCCCCAGCATTTT. Encoded protein: CAISEATGGNQPQHF.

As regards this clone: At one end the junction does not follow the germline gene, possibly because of a read error. V and J are TRBV28 and TRBJ2-2; the match to TRBD2 covers 9 bases. This CDR3 has 14 amino acids. Germline V lookup: CDR1 MDHEN, CDR2 SYDVKM. The CDR3 nucleotides read TGTGCCAGCAGTTGCGGGAGGGAACACCGGGGAGCTGTTTTT. Translating gives CASSCGREHRGAVF. The whole variable domain, remainder taken from reference TRBV28 and TRBJ2-2, is DVKVTQSSRYLVKRTGEKVFLECVQDMDHENMFWYRQDPGLGLRLIYFSYDVKMKEKGDIPEGYSVSREKKERFSLILESASTNQTSMYLCASSCGREHRGAVFGEGSRLTVL.

In its sample, this clone was seen a few times. V is TRBV6-5 and J is TRBJ2-3; 10 nucleotides align to TRBD2. Trimming took 5 bases from V and 4 from J; bases not matched to a gene: 3. The CDR3 totals 14 residues. Germline CDR1 is MNHEY and CDR2 is SVGAGI. As DNA, the CDR3 is TGTGCCAGCAGTCCCGGGACTAGCGCAGATACGCAGTATTTT. It encodes CASSPGTSADTQYF.

V gene TRBV28 combines with J gene TRBJ2-2, with D tentatively TRBD2 (6 bases). The CDR3 covers 15 residues. Germline V gene data show CDR1 as MDHEN and CDR2 as SYDVKM. The V and J ends lost 5 bases and 3 bases respectively, with 13 bases between them. This CDR3 is CASSDRDSYTGELFF. The CDR3 DNA reads TGTGCCAGCAGTGACCGGGACTCTTACACCGGGGAGCTGTTTTTT.

This chain joins TRBV30 and TRBJ2-2; D unclear. The CDR3 covers 14 residues. The ends were cut back, 4 bases at V and 0 bases at J, with 9 bases in the middle. The germline V gene encodes CDR1 GTSNPN and CDR2 SVGIG (reference sequence). CDR3 sequence reads: CAWMAASNTGELFF. The DNA of the CDR3 is TGTGCCTGGATGGCGGCTTCGAACACCGGGGAGCTGTTTTTT.

The CDR3 DNA is TGTGCCAGCAGTTTGGGACCCAAAAACATTCAGTACTTC. This encodes CASSLGPKNIQYF. The chain carries TRBV27 and TRBJ2-4; perhaps D is TRBD1 or TRBD2 (5 bases each). Deletions cut 3 bases from V and 2 bases from J, with 5 bases between. The CDR3 contains 13 residues. Germline V gene lookup returns CDR1 MNHEY and CDR2 SMNVEV (reference sequence).

The CDR3 sequence: CASSLGGFQPQHF. DNA of the CDR3: TGTGCCAGCAGCTTAGGTGGTTTTCAGCCCCAGCATTTT. V and J are TRBV7-9 and TRBJ1-5; D call uncertain. Trimming took off 1 base at V and 6 bases at J, with 7 bases between the two ends. The CDR3 runs 13 residues. Germline V gene data show CDR1 as SEHNR and CDR2 as FQNEAQ (reference sequence).